A single sample is the source of the 7 T cell receptor beta chains below, sequenced in a study of blood T cell repertoires in COVID-19. TCRdb's copy holds only in-frame clones and misses some; the assay was immunoSEQ multiplex PCR. The sample shows tens of thousands of clones, around 90% of them seen only once. Sequenced material: peripheral blood. These receptors all stem from a woman aged 70-85 years with acute or convalescent COVID-19.

The chain couples TRBV13 to TRBJ1-6; D uncertain. Between the trimmed V and J ends, which lost 5 bases and 10 bases, there was a span of 18 bases. This CDR3 comprises 15 residues. Germline CDR1 reads PRHDT; CDR2 reads FYEKMQ (reference sequence). The CDR3, as DNA: TGTGCCAGCAGCCCCCGGCCTGACGGGGTATCACCCCTCCACTTT. As protein: CASSPRPDGVSPLHF.

CDR3 sequence (DNA): TGTGCCAGCAGCCCCGTCGGGCAGGGGGTTTTGGGTACGCAGTATTTT. Translating it yields CASSPVGQGVLGTQYF. The chain joins TRBV28 to TRBJ2-3; 7 bases line up with TRBD1. The CDR3 spans 16 residues. CDR1 is MDHEN and CDR2 is SYDVKM in the germline V gene. V lost 6 bases to trimming and J lost 8 bases; unmatched junction nucleotides: 17.

The gene calls are TRBV18 and TRBJ1-2; D gene uncertain. CDR3 length: 14 residues. Trimming cost V 4 bases and J 0 bases, with 9 bases left between them. Germline V lookup: CDR1 KGHSH, CDR2 LQKENI. CDR3 amino acids: CASSRAPANYGYTF. In DNA form, the CDR3 reads TGTGCCAGCTCACGTGCTCCAGCTAACTATGGCTACACCTTC.

This chain connects TRBV14 to TRBJ2-2; D is unclear. The CDR3 sequence is 14 residues long. CDR1 and CDR2 (germline): SGHDN, FVKESK. The ends were cut back, 2 bases at V and 0 bases at J, with 4 bases in the middle. Here the CDR3 reads CASSQSTNTGELFF. CDR3 bases: TGTGCCAGCAGCCAATCCACGAACACCGGGGAGCTGTTTTTT.

This clone appeared once. The DNA for the CDR3 is TGTGCCAGCAGCTTAGGCGACAGGCCAGGAGAGACCCAGTACTTC. This sequence encodes CASSLGDRPGETQYF. V and J are TRBV7-9 and TRBJ2-5; tentatively, D is TRBD1 (6 bases). V shed 1 base and J shed 4 bases, with 13 bases lying between them. The CDR3 contains 15 residues. Per germline, CDR1 SEHNR and CDR2 FQNEAQ (reference sequence). The full variable domain, rest sourced from reference TRBV7-9 and TRBJ2-5, is DTGVSQNPRHKITKRGQNVTFRCDPISEHNRLYWYRQTLGQGPEFLTYFQNEAQLEKSRLLSDRFSAERPKGSFSTLEIQRTEQGDSAMYLCASSLGDRPGETQYFGPGTRLLVL.

The V gene is TRBV27, the J gene TRBJ2-5; the match to TRBD2 covers 8 bases. CDR1 is MNHEY, CDR2 SMNVEV, per germline (reference sequence). Losses at the gene ends were 3 bases for V and 5 bases for J; bases not matched to a gene: 8. CDR3 size: 15 residues. The CDR3 sequence is CASSFTGGPGETQYF. CDR3 bases: TGTGCCAGCAGTTTCACGGGGGGGCCGGGGGAGACCCAGTACTTC.

This clone occurred once. V usage is TRBV2 and J usage is TRBJ1-4; 7 bases agree with TRBD1. V gave up 6 bases and J gave up 7 bases; unmatched junction bases: 11. CDR3 length: 15 residues. Germline values: CDR1 SNHLY, CDR2 FYNNEI. The CDR3 region is CASSRDRDSGEKLFF. The DNA for the CDR3 is TGTGCCAGCAGCCGCGACAGGGACAGCGGTGAAAAACTGTTTTTT. Together with reference TRBV2 and TRBJ1-4, the CDR3 gives the full variable domain: EPEVTQTPSHQVTQMGQEVILRCVPISNHLYFYWYRQILGQKVEFLVSFYNNEISEKSEIFDDQFSVERPDGSNFTLKIRSTKLEDSAMYFCASSRDRDSGEKLFFGSGTQLSVL.